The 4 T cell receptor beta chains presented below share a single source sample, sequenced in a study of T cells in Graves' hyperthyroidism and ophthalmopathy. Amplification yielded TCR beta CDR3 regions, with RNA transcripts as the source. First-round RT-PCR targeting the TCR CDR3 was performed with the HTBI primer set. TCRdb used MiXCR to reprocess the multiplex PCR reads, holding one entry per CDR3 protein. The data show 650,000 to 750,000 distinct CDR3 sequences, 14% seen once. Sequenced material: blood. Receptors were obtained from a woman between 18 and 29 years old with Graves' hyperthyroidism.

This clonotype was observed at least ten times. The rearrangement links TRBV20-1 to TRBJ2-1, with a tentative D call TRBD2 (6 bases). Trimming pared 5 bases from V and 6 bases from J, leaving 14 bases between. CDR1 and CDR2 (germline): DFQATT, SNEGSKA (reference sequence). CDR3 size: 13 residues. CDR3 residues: CSAGRRAGNEQFF. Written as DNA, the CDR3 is TGCAGTGCTGGCCGGAGGGCCGGCAATGAGCAGTTCTTC.

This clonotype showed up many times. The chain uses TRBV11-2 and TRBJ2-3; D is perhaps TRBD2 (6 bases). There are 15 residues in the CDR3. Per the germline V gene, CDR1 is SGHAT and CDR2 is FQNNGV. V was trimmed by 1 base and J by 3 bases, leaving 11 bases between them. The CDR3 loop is CASSLVPTRTDTQYF. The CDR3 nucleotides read TGTGCCAGCAGCTTAGTCCCGACTAGGACAGATACGCAGTATTTT.

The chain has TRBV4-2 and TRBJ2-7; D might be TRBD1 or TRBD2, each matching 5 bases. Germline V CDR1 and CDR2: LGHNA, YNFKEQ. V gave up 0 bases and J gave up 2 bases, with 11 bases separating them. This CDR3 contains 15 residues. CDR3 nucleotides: TGTGCCAGCAGCCAAGAGGGACCGCAAACCTACGAGCAGTACTTC. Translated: CASSQEGPQTYEQYF.

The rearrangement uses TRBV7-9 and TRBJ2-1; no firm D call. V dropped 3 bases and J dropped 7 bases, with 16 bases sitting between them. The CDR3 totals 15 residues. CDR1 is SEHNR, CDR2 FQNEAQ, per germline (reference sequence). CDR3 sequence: CASSFIGLNSNEQFF. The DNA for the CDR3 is TGTGCCAGCAGCTTCATAGGGTTGAATTCGAATGAGCAGTTCTTC.